This TCR beta chain was observed in a study of T-cell memory formation after mild COVID-19. Constant-segment primers served in 5'RACE that generated TCR alpha and TCR beta cDNA libraries bearing sample barcodes and UMIs. One entry per CDR3 protein, called by TCRdb with MiXCR from the 5' RACE reads. Of about 560,000 distinct CDR3 sequences listed, 15% to 20% are singletons. Germline CDR1 is MNHEY and CDR2 is SVGAGI. The CDR3 is 18 residues long. Trimming stripped 2 bases from V and 8 bases from J, with 27 bases between. Sequenced: PBMCs or a T cell subset sorted from them (not recorded which). The TCR comes from an adult woman who had mild COVID-19 (a few samples of this study predate the infection). Cell type and time point are not known. V is TRBV6-5 and J is TRBJ1-2, with a weak D call TRBD1 (6 bases). CDR3 DNA: TGTGCCAGCAGTTACCTCCGGGTGGACAGATCGACATTGAAAGGCTACACCTTC. Residues: CASSYLRVDRSTLKGYTF.